This TCR beta chain comes out of a study of blood T cell repertoires in COVID-19. Study summary: The study drew acute and convalescent COVID-19 samples from the United States, Italy and Spain. T cells, B-cell-depleted T cells, or PBMCs supplied cDNA or gDNA.

In the original processing: Amplification of reference gene primers provided the estimated nucleated cell counts. Generated by immunoSEQ multiplex PCR, the TCRdb table keeps only in-frame clones and is missing some. The V and J calls and the clone size are those of that table, but D and trimming were determined from the DNA. Found here are approximately 61,000 clones, 65% to 80% of them singletons; the top ten hold less than 6%. V lost 0 bases and J 3 bases, leaving 12 bases between the germline ends. Germline V CDR1 and CDR2: MGHDK, SYGVNS. The CDR3 length is 16 residues. Specimen: peripheral blood. The receptor comes from a woman between 65 and 79 years old with acute or convalescent COVID-19. This chain connects TRBV25-1 to TRBJ2-1; D perhaps matches TRBD1 (5 bases). Here the CDR3 DNA reads TGTGCCAGCAGTGAATATCGCAGGGCGGACTACAATGAGCAGTTCTTC. It specifies CASSEYRRADYNEQFF.